Shown below are 20 T cell receptor beta chains from a single sample sequenced in a study of OX40 agonist ivuxolimab in advanced cancers. Using immunoSEQ multiplex PCR, the repertoire was profiled, and TCRdb retains in-frame clones only, with some absent. The data contain under 75,000 clones, around 90% of them singletons. The sample consisted of CD4+ or CD8+ T cells sorted from blood, taken in a trial of the OX40 agonist ivuxolimab. The receptors stem from an adult with an advanced solid tumor such as melanoma, head and neck, liver or kidney cancer.

The gene calls are TRBV30 and TRBJ2-1; 8 nucleotides align to TRBD1. V gave up 2 bases and J gave up 0 bases; unmatched junction bases: 3. Germline CDR1 is GTSNPN and CDR2 is SVGIG (reference sequence). CDR3 size: 15 residues. CDR3 nucleotide sequence: TGTGCCTGGAGTCGGGACAGGAGCTCCTACAATGAGCAGTTCTTC. It yields the protein CAWSRDRSSYNEQFF.

V and J are TRBV2 and TRBJ1-2; D is unclear. This CDR3 has 15 amino acids. The germline gives CDR1 SNHLY, CDR2 FYNNEI. Trimming shortened V by 1 base and J by 0 bases, and 9 bases separated the two germline ends. The CDR3 coding sequence is TGTGCCAGCAGTGAAGGCGTGTTAGCTAACTATGGCTACACCTTC. Its translation: CASSEGVLANYGYTF.

Comment on this clone: The same CDR3 is also encoded by other DNA sequences in this sample. This sequence joins TRBV27 and TRBJ2-7, with D unresolved. CDR1 and CDR2 from the germline V gene are MNHEY and SMNVEV (reference sequence). CDR3 size: 14 residues. V shed 2 bases and J shed 2 bases, with 10 bases lying between them. The CDR3 loop is CASSLRGNTYEQYF. DNA of the CDR3: TGTGCCAGCAGTTTACGAGGCAACACCTACGAGCAGTACTTC.

V and J are TRBV9 and TRBJ2-2, with D possibly matching TRBD2 (7 bases). The CDR3 covers 16 residues. Trimming removed 2 bases at V and 4 bases at J, with 15 bases between. Germline CDR1 is SGDLS and CDR2 is YYNGEE. CDR3 residues: CASSVLGGAGTGELFF. CDR3 in DNA: TGTGCCAGCAGCGTCTTAGGGGGGGCTGGCACCGGGGAGCTGTTTTTT.

This chain links TRBV7-9 with TRBJ2-2, with 10 bases lining up with TRBD1. Germline V gene data show CDR1 as SEHNR and CDR2 as FQNEAQ (reference sequence). V trimming: 5 bases; J trimming: 5 bases; junction bases outside the gene matches: 11. CDR3 length: 17 residues. CDR3 nucleotide sequence: TGTGCCAGCAGCCCGCGCCGACAGGGGGCGAGGACCGGGGAGCTGTTTTTT. Protein: CASSPRRQGARTGELFF.

V gene TRBV7-9 combines with J gene TRBJ1-2; 10 bases fit TRBD1. The CDR3 consists of 14 residues. Germline loops: CDR1 SEHNR, CDR2 FQNEAQ (reference sequence). V trimming: 5 bases; J trimming: 5 bases; junction bases outside the gene matches: 5. The CDR3 DNA reads TGTGCCAGCAGCCTAATGGGACAGGGGTATGGCTACACCTTC. This sequence encodes CASSLMGQGYGYTF.

This chain links TRBV18 with TRBJ2-3, with TRBD2 matching over 7 bases. Trimming at V came to 3 bases and at J to 4 bases, leaving 7 bases not matched to a gene. CDR1 is KGHSH and CDR2 is LQKENI in the germline V gene. The CDR3 has 15 residues. The CDR3 loop is CASSPYGGTPDTQYF. CDR3 coding DNA: TGTGCCAGCTCACCGTACGGGGGGACCCCAGATACGCAGTATTTT.

This clone was seen once. V usage is TRBV27 and J usage is TRBJ2-5; perhaps D is TRBD1 or TRBD2 (6 bases each). Germline CDR1 is MNHEY and CDR2 is SMNVEV (reference sequence). This CDR3 region has 14 residues. Trimming stripped 4 bases from V and 4 bases from J, with 13 bases between. CDR3 DNA sequence: TGTGCCAGCAGTTCTCGGGGGCAGGTAGAGACCCAGTACTTC. Protein product: CASSSRGQVETQYF.

This clone appeared a single time. J is TRBJ2-2 and V is TRBV7-9, with D perhaps matching TRBD1 (5 bases). Germline CDR1 and CDR2: SEHNR and FQNEAQ (reference sequence). This CDR3 contains 17 residues. V was trimmed by 1 base and J by 4 bases, leaving 16 bases between them. Written as DNA, the CDR3 is TGTGCCAGCAGCTTAGAGAGTAGGGGAAGTGCCACCGGGGAGCTGTTTTTT. Protein sequence: CASSLESRGSATGELFF. Full variable domain (missing parts from reference TRBV7-9 and TRBJ2-2): DTGVSQNPRHKITKRGQNVTFRCDPISEHNRLYWYRQTLGQGPEFLTYFQNEAQLEKSRLLSDRFSAERPKGSFSTLEIQRTEQGDSAMYLCASSLESRGSATGELFFGEGSRLTVL.

This chain uses TRBV7-9 with TRBJ2-7, with 9 bases lining up with TRBD2. Germline assignment: CDR1 SEHNR and CDR2 FQNEAQ (reference sequence). J lost 5 bases, V lost 5 bases, and 10 bases had no gene match. The CDR3 totals 15 residues. CDR3 in DNA: TGTGCCAGCAGCCCCCCGCTAGCGGGAATCCACGAGCAGTACTTC. Its protein is CASSPPLAGIHEQYF.

The chain is built from TRBV4-1 and TRBJ2-5; D gene uncertain. In germline, CDR1 is MGHRA, CDR2 YSYEKL. V lost 2 bases and J 2 bases, leaving 12 bases between the germline ends. The CDR3 runs to 15 residues. CDR3 sequence (DNA): TGCGCCAGCAGCCAACCAGGTAGCATACAAGAGACCCAGTACTTC. Translation: CASSQPGSIQETQYF.

V gene TRBV5-6 combines with J gene TRBJ2-3; D ambiguous. Per germline, CDR1 SGHDT and CDR2 YYEEEE. V lost 0 bases and J lost 1, with 12 bases in between. The CDR3 sequence is 16 residues long. CDR3 protein: CASSLGLPEGTDTQYF. Written as DNA, the CDR3 is TGTGCCAGCAGCTTGGGACTCCCTGAGGGCACAGATACGCAGTATTTT.

The V gene is TRBV7-9, the J gene TRBJ2-3, with TRBD2 as a possible D gene (5 bases). There are 14 residues in the CDR3. V lost 0 bases and J lost 2, with 6 bases in between. Germline assignment: CDR1 SEHNR and CDR2 FQNEAQ (reference sequence). The CDR3 here is CASSLAGDTDTQYF. The CDR3 DNA sequence: TGTGCCAGCAGCTTAGCGGGAGACACAGATACGCAGTATTTT.

V and J are TRBV10-3 and TRBJ2-3, with 13 bases identical to TRBD2. CDR3 size: 20 residues. With 0 bases clipped from V and 4 bases from J, the junction kept 13 bases outside the gene matches. Germline V CDR1 and CDR2: ENHRY, SYGVKD. The CDR3 here is CAISESEVTSGRARPDTQYF. The CDR3 DNA sequence: TGTGCCATCAGTGAGTCGGAAGTCACTAGCGGGAGGGCTCGTCCAGATACGCAGTATTTT.

V gene TRBV7-9 combines with J gene TRBJ1-5; possible D gene TRBD1, 5 bases. The V gene's germline CDR1 is SEHNR and CDR2 FQNEAQ (reference sequence). V lost 5 bases, J lost 1 base, and 15 bases lay in between. This CDR3 has 16 amino acids. The CDR3 DNA reads TGTGCCAGCAGCCACGGACGACGGGGCAGCAATCAGCCCCAGCATTTT. Residues: CASSHGRRGSNQPQHF.

The chain recombines TRBV28 with TRBJ2-3; TRBD1 matches 8 bases. Trimming cost V 5 bases and J 3 bases; bases outside gene matches: 13. CDR3 size: 17 residues. Looked up from germline, CDR1 is MDHEN and CDR2 is SYDVKM. The CDR3, as DNA: TGTGCCAGCAGTCCCAGTTACAGGGGGTTGGGGACAGATACGCAGTATTTT. Residues: CASSPSYRGLGTDTQYF.

V and J are TRBV13 and TRBJ2-1; the D gene is possibly TRBD2 (6 bases). CDR1 is PRHDT and CDR2 is FYEKMQ in the germline V gene (reference sequence). V lost 7 bases, J lost 9 bases, and 25 bases lay in between. The CDR3 is 16 residues long. In nucleotides, the CDR3 is TGTGCCAGCATCCTTCGGGACTCTCACAGAAGGGGTGAGCAGTTCTTC. This gives the protein CASILRDSHRRGEQFF.

J is TRBJ2-7 and V is TRBV7-3; D possibly corresponds to TRBD2 (6 bases). Trimming shortened V by 5 bases and J by 5 bases, and 13 bases separated the two germline ends. CDR3 length: 13 residues. Germline CDR1 SGHTA, CDR2 FQGTGA. The CDR3 region has the DNA TGTGCCAGCAGCATCGGGACTGCTGACGAGCAGTACTTC. Translated: CASSIGTADEQYF.

The V gene is TRBV27, the J gene TRBJ2-3, with no clear D. V gave up 2 bases and J gave up 5 bases, with 11 bases separating them. CDR3 size: 14 residues. Germline V CDR1 and CDR2: MNHEY, SMNVEV (reference sequence). The CDR3 is CASSLAYGLDTQYF. CDR3 DNA: TGTGCCAGCAGTTTAGCTTACGGGTTAGATACGCAGTATTTT.

The rearrangement joins TRBV7-3 to TRBJ1-2; TRBD1 aligns across 8 bases. This CDR3 is built from 13 residues. Germline CDR1 reads SGHTA; CDR2 reads FQGTGA. The V segment lost 3 bases and the J segment 5 bases; nucleotides outside the gene matches: 2. The CDR3 coding sequence is TGTGCCAGCAGCTTTGGACAGGGATATGGCTACACCTTC. Its translation: CASSFGQGYGYTF. The variable domain in full, with the rest retrieved from reference TRBV7-3 and TRBJ1-2, is GAGVSQTPSNKVTEKGKYVELRCDPISGHTALYWYRQSLGQGPEFLIYFQGTGAADDSGLPNDRFFAVRPEGSVSTLKIQRTERGDSAVYLCASSFGQGYGYTFGSGTRLTVV.